Sequencing of this TCR beta chain was carried out in a study of blood T cell repertoires in COVID-19. Background on the study: Both acute and convalescent COVID-19 samples were obtained from the United States, Italy and Spain. T cells, B-cell-depleted T cells, or PBMCs provided the cDNA or gDNA that served as material.

Losses at the gene ends were 4 bases for V and 2 bases for J; bases not matched to a gene: 17. Germline V gives CDR1 MNHEY, CDR2 SVGEGT. CDR3 length equals 18 residues. In the original workflow: Reference gene primers were amplified, and this amplification served to estimate nucleated cell counts. This table comes from immunoSEQ multiplex PCR, and its TCRdb copy is limited to in-frame clones, with some not included. V, J and clone size are those of that table, while D and trimming were read from the DNA. The table has 250,000 to 350,000 clones, about 88% seen once; the top ten hold over 1.3%. The clonotype was recovered from a human donor with COVID-19, enrolled during active disease. The donor label of this sample is uncertain. V usage is TRBV6-2 or TRBV6-3 and J usage is TRBJ2-7, with 7 bases aligning to TRBD1. The sample taken for sequencing was peripheral blood. CDR3 region: CASSLPLGQLYSAYEQYF. The CDR3 DNA sequence: TGTGCCAGCAGTTTACCCCTGGGACAGCTCTATTCCGCCTACGAGCAGTACTTC.